This TCR beta chain was retrieved from a study of cytomegalovirus exposure and HLA in healthy donors. Data came from immunoSEQ multiplex PCR; TCRdb stores just in-frame clones and leaves some out. The table records roughly 65,000 clones, 94% of them present only once. Germline CDR1 is LNHNV and CDR2 is YYDKDF (reference sequence). V lost 5 bases, J lost 5 bases, and 8 bases stayed unmatched. The CDR3 covers 14 residues. Study-wide findings and caveats: There were over 150 TCR beta chains listed as cytomegalovirus-associated.

On this clone itself: The antigen remains undetermined.

The receptor was isolated from a man younger than 35 in good health and CMV-seropositive. Source material: PBMCs. The chain recombines TRBV15 with TRBJ2-5; 7 bases map to TRBD1. CDR3 in amino acids: CATSRGQASETQYF. CDR3 in DNA: TGTGCCACCAGCCGAGGACAGGCTTCGGAGACCCAGTACTTC.